Below, one TCR beta chain is given with its context. From germline, CDR1 is SGHVS and CDR2 FNYEAQ. The V and J ends lost 5 bases and 7 bases, in that order; junction bases with no gene match: 17. The CDR3 sequence is 17 residues long. TCRdb re-analysed the 5' RACE reads in MiXCR, keeping a single row per CDR3 protein. The sample includes 600,000 to 700,000 distinct CDR3 sequences, approximately 22% seen only once; the top ten take around 4.4%. The data stem from a study of identical twins. The same data also went into a second study, on T cells expressing NK-cell markers.

The V and J genes are TRBV7-6 and TRBJ2-1, with 7 bases fitting TRBD2. The source is a young woman in good health. The sequenced material came from PBMCs. The CDR3 reads CASSQPGMAGEGNEQFF. The CDR3 DNA sequence: TGTGCCAGCAGCCAACCGGGAATGGCGGGAGAGGGAAATGAGCAGTTCTTC. The variable domain in full, completed from reference TRBV7-6 and TRBJ2-1, reads GAGVSQSPRYKVTKRGQDVALRCDPISGHVSLYWYRQALGQGPEFLTYFNYEAQQDKSGLPNDRFSAERPEGSISTLTIQRTEQRDSAMYRCASSQPGMAGEGNEQFFGPGTRLTVL.